The T cell receptor (beta chain) described here comes from a study of CD8 T cells in ankylosing spondylitis. Broader study findings: Seemingly characteristic of ankylosing spondylitis blood was a TCR beta motif consisting of about 8 highly homologous variants. Reportedly, matched ankylosing spondylitis synovial fluid was significantly enriched for disease-linked clones. Within peripheral blood, clones linked to disease were CD8+ and relatively rare.

With molecular barcodes, quantitative 5'-RACE was used to make the TCR beta libraries. TCRdb re-called the 5' RACE reads with MiXCR, one entry per CDR3 protein. The sample holds roughly 450,000 distinct CDR3 sequences, 26% seen once. On this clonotype: The antigen remains unidentified.

This CDR3 contains 13 residues. Germline assignment: CDR1 SEHNR and CDR2 FQNEAQ (reference sequence). Deletions cut 3 bases from V and 5 bases from J, with 10 bases between. The V gene is TRBV7-9, the J gene TRBJ2-5; D possibly corresponds to TRBD1 (5 bases). The TCR comes from a male donor with ankylosing spondylitis. Source material: blood, either unsorted or a sorted T cell fraction (not recorded which). CDR3 in DNA: TGTGCCAGCAGCTTCGCAGGGATGGAGACCCAGTACTTC. Its translation: CASSFAGMETQYF. Filled out from reference TRBV7-9 and TRBJ2-5, the complete variable domain reads DTGVSQNPRHKITKRGQNVTFRCDPISEHNRLYWYRQTLGQGPEFLTYFQNEAQLEKSRLLSDRFSAERPKGSFSTLEIQRTEQGDSAMYLCASSFAGMETQYFGPGTRLLVL.